This T cell receptor beta chain was recorded in a study of T cells after yellow fever vaccination. Whole-study results and caveats: It was the secondary response that reached its peak faster, day 5 versus 15, but it was weaker.

This clonotype was found many times. The target antigen is unknown. One entry per CDR3 protein, called by TCRdb with MiXCR from the 5' RACE reads. The sample shows more than 300,000 distinct CDR3 sequences, 6.5% to 8.5% of them seen only once. Germline loops: CDR1 KGHDR, CDR2 SFDVKD. The CDR3 is made up of 13 amino acids. V trimming: 7 bases; J trimming: 7 bases; junction bases outside the gene matches: 8. The chain recombines TRBV24-1 with TRBJ2-5; 7 nucleotides match TRBD1. The clonotype was recovered from a man between 18 and 35 years old who received the YFV17D yellow fever vaccine. Sequences were derived from PBMCs, sampled more than 40 days after the first yellow fever vaccination. The CDR3 loop is CATRQGSVGTQYF. The CDR3 DNA reads TGTGCCACCAGACAGGGGAGTGTCGGGACCCAGTACTTC.